These 20 T cell receptor beta chains originate from one sample sequenced in a study of human T cells and chemical hapten exposure. MiXCR, applied by TCRdb to the RACE reads, yields one record per CDR3 protein. The table records some 380,000 distinct CDR3 sequences, 4.8% of them present only once. Indicated time point: patch test 1, 2 weeks after DPC sensitization. Treatment: therapeutic diphenylcyclopropenone sensitization with weekly scalp DPC. Sequenced material: whole blood, taken in connection with sensitization to the hapten diphenylcyclopropenone (DPC). The source is a woman aged 45 to 65 with alopecia areata. Some clones in this sample may be carry-over from other donors' samples.

V is TRBV3-1 and J is TRBJ2-2, with D unresolved. Trimming took 4 bases from V and 4 from J, leaving 10 bases between them. The CDR3 spans 14 residues. CDR1 is LGHDT, CDR2 YNNKEL, per germline (reference sequence). The chain's CDR3 is CASSPRSATGELFF. The CDR3 nucleotides are TGTGCCAGCAGCCCAAGGTCCGCCACCGGGGAGCTGTTTTTT.

This clonotype was picked up many times. The V call is TRBV7-9, the J call TRBJ1-1; 7 positions agree with TRBD1. This CDR3 spans 17 amino acids. Germline V CDR1 and CDR2: SEHNR, FQNEAQ (reference sequence). Unmatched junction bases numbered 13, after V lost 4 bases and J lost 2 bases. The CDR3, as DNA: TGTGCCAGCAGCTCTCCCAGGACAGGAAAGACCAACACTGAAGCTTTCTTT. It yields the protein CASSSPRTGKTNTEAFF.

A word on this clonotype: This could be a read error, since a much larger clone is one nucleotide away. The gene calls are TRBV20-1 and TRBJ2-6; D is perhaps TRBD2 (5 bases). CDR1 is DFQATT and CDR2 is SNEGSKA in the germline V gene (reference sequence). The CDR3 loop spans 15 amino acids. The chain's CDR3 is CRARDRDSGANVLTF. For the CDR3, the DNA is TGCAGAGCTAGAGATCGGGACTCTGGGGCCAACGTCCTGACTTTC.

This clonotype was recorded at least ten times. The chain employs TRBV6-5 and TRBJ2-5; TRBD2 is a possible D gene (5 bases). V was trimmed by 7 bases and J by 1 base, leaving 13 bases between them. The CDR3 contains 14 residues. Looked up from germline, CDR1 is MNHEY and CDR2 is SVGAGI. The CDR3 bases are TGTGCCAGCATGGACTCAAGCACCCAAGAGACCCAGTACTTC. This translates into CASMDSSTQETQYF.

This clonotype was picked up many times. This chain joins TRBV6-2 or TRBV6-3 and TRBJ2-5; D not certain. The CDR3 contains 12 residues. V shed 2 bases and J shed 6 bases, with 7 bases lying between them. In germline, CDR1 is MNHEY, CDR2 SVGEGT. The DNA of the CDR3 is TGTGCCAGCAGTTACGAGGCGAAGACCCAGTACTTC. This codes for CASSYEAKTQYF.

This clonotype was detected ten times or more. The chain carries TRBV2 and TRBJ2-7, with 7 positions matching TRBD1. V shed 4 bases, J shed 6 bases, and the junction held 6 bases outside the gene matches. The CDR3 is made up of 13 amino acids. CDR1 SNHLY and CDR2 FYNNEI come from the germline V gene. Here the CDR3 DNA reads TGTGCCAGCAGTGCGGGACAGAATCTCGAGCAGTACTTC. Translated: CASSAGQNLEQYF.

The chain has TRBV7-8 and TRBJ2-7; 9 positions match TRBD2. The ends lost 4 bases at V and 6 bases at J; junction bases unmatched: 10. There are 15 residues in the CDR3. Germline V gene sequence: CDR1 SGHVS, CDR2 FQNEAQ. Here the CDR3 reads CASSSASLAGSEQYF. CDR3 DNA sequence: TGTGCCAGCAGCTCCGCGTCCCTAGCGGGAAGCGAGCAGTACTTC.

This chain joins TRBV7-3 and TRBJ1-2, with 8 bases lining up with TRBD1. Germline loops: CDR1 SGHTA, CDR2 FQGTGA. This CDR3 has 14 residues. V dropped 5 bases and J dropped 4; count of bases not matched to a gene: 6. This CDR3 reads CASSPGGLGYGYTF. The CDR3 nucleotides are TGTGCCAGCAGCCCAGGGGGCTTGGGCTATGGCTACACCTTC.

This clonotype was recorded many times. V and J are TRBV20-1 and TRBJ1-4; 7 bases align to TRBD1. Trimming cost V 3 bases and J 10 bases; bases outside gene matches: 5. There are 12 residues in the CDR3. Germline V gene data show CDR1 as DFQATT and CDR2 as SNEGSKA (reference sequence). In nucleotides, the CDR3 is TGCAGTGCTAGGAGGGACAGAAGAAAACTGTTTTTT. Translation: CSARRDRRKLFF.

This clonotype was seen only a few times. The chain links TRBV6-2 or TRBV6-3 to TRBJ1-1; weak D call: TRBD1 (5 bases). CDR3 length: 17 residues. V gave up 0 bases and J gave up 4 bases, with 18 bases separating them. Per the germline V gene, CDR1 is MNHEY and CDR2 is SVGEGT. The CDR3 DNA is TGTGCCAGCAGTTACTCGATACCCTCGGAAAGGGGCACTGAAGCTTTCTTT. Protein product: CASSYSIPSERGTEAFF.

This clonotype was counted many times. The V call is TRBV7-9, the J call TRBJ2-3; no reliable D call. CDR1 SEHNR and CDR2 FQNEAQ come from the germline V gene (reference sequence). The CDR3 loop spans 12 amino acids. The germline V and J ends were trimmed by 3 bases and 4 bases, with 5 bases remaining between them. CDR3 sequence reads: CASSFWADTQYF. The CDR3 nucleotides are TGTGCCAGCAGCTTCTGGGCAGATACGCAGTATTTT.

At least ten counts were recorded for this clonotype. The chain links TRBV6-5 to TRBJ1-5; 7 bases fit TRBD1. The ends lost 8 bases at V and 0 bases at J; junction bases unmatched: 10. The CDR3 totals 16 residues. CDR1 MNHEY and CDR2 SVGAGI come from the germline V gene. CDR3 bases: TGTGCCAGCCGGACAGGCCGAAGGGGTAGCAATCAGCCCCAGCATTTT. The encoded protein is CASRTGRRGSNQPQHF.

In this sample, this clonotype turned up many times. The chain couples TRBV13 to TRBJ1-2; a weak D match, TRBD1 (5 bases). CDR1 PRHDT and CDR2 FYEKMQ come from the germline V gene (reference sequence). The V gene lost 6 bases and the J gene lost 4 bases, with 15 bases spanning the gap. The CDR3 runs 14 residues. The chain's CDR3 is CASSSTGTAYGYTF. DNA for the CDR3: TGTGCCAGCAGTTCCACCGGGACTGCCTATGGCTACACCTTC.

This CDR3 is CAWSVQGEQYF. In DNA form, the CDR3 reads TGTGCCTGGAGTGTACAAGGGGAGCAGTACTTC. V gene TRBV30 combines with J gene TRBJ2-7, with D unresolved. The CDR3 covers 11 residues. CDR1 is GTSNPN and CDR2 is SVGIG in the germline V gene (reference sequence). The V gene lost 0 bases and the J gene lost 7 bases, with 7 bases spanning the gap. The full variable domain, its missing parts supplied by reference TRBV30 and TRBJ2-7, is SQTIHQWPATLVQPVGSPLSLECTVEGTSNPNLYWYRQAAGRGLQLLFYSVGIGQISSEVPQNLSASRPQDRQFILSSKKLLLSDSGFYLCAWSVQGEQYFGPGTRLTVT.

This clonotype was observed a few times. V gene TRBV28 combines with J gene TRBJ1-5; no definite D call. CDR1 is MDHEN, CDR2 SYDVKM, per germline. V gave up 4 bases and J gave up 4 bases, with 8 bases separating them. The CDR3 loop spans 13 amino acids. The DNA for the CDR3 is TGTGCCAGCAGTTATACGGCGAATCAGCCCCAGCATTTT. Translating gives CASSYTANQPQHF. Drawing the rest from reference TRBV28 and TRBJ1-5, the complete variable domain is DVKVTQSSRYLVKRTGEKVFLECVQDMDHENMFWYRQDPGLGLRLIYFSYDVKMKEKGDIPEGYSVSREKKERFSLILESASTNQTSMYLCASSYTANQPQHFGDGTRLSIL.

This clonotype was seen at least ten times. CDR3 amino acids: CASSLRGAGANVLTF. The CDR3 nucleotides are TGTGCCAGCAGCTTAAGAGGGGCTGGGGCCAACGTCCTGACTTTC. The V and J genes are TRBV12-3 or TRBV12-4 and TRBJ2-6; D may match TRBD1 or TRBD2 (5 bases each). The CDR3 extends over 15 amino acids. V lost 6 bases, J lost 2 bases, and 11 bases lay in between.

In this sample, this clonotype turned up a few times. In DNA, the CDR3 is TGTGCCAGCAGCTTATTTGGATCCTATGGCTACACCTTC. As protein: CASSLFGSYGYTF. The J gene is TRBJ1-2, the V gene TRBV7-2; D call uncertain. Germline-derived CDR1 and CDR2 are SGHTA and FQGNSA. Trimming pared 2 bases from V and 4 bases from J, leaving 8 bases between. The CDR3 is 13 amino acids.

This clonotype was counted ten times or more. V is TRBV20-1 and J is TRBJ2-3; D not certain. The CDR3 contains 14 residues. CDR1 is DFQATT and CDR2 is SNEGSKA in the germline V gene (reference sequence). Deletions cut 5 bases from V and 3 bases from J, with 15 bases between. The CDR3 DNA reads TGCAGTGCTGCCTTTTCTCTTAGGACAGATACGCAGTATTTT. Translating it yields CSAAFSLRTDTQYF.

The chain combines TRBV5-1 with TRBJ1-5; a possible D gene is TRBD1 (6 bases). The CDR3 runs 14 residues. Looked up from germline, CDR1 is SGHRS and CDR2 is YFSETQ. V was cut by 4 bases and J by 8 bases, with 16 bases left in between. Here the CDR3 reads CASSTTGGGEPQHF. The CDR3 nucleotides read TGCGCCAGCAGCACGACAGGCGGCGGTGAGCCCCAGCATTTT.

This clonotype was seen many times. The V call is TRBV7-2, the J call TRBJ2-5; 7 bases are a match to TRBD1. Trimming took 1 base from V and 5 from J; bases not matched to a gene: 4. Germline CDR1 SGHTA, CDR2 FQGNSA. The CDR3 totals 14 residues. CDR3 nucleotide sequence: TGTGCCAGCAGCTTAGGTTCAGGGGGTGAGACCCAGTACTTC. Translated, it gives CASSLGSGGETQYF.